The 6 T cell receptor beta chains below come from one sample, sequenced in a study of blood T cell repertoires in COVID-19. Assay used: immunoSEQ multiplex PCR; TCRdb lists only in-frame clones, some missing. The sample records fewer than 140,000 clones, more than 80% being singletons. Sequenced: peripheral blood. Receptors originate from a woman between 55 and 75 years old with acute or convalescent COVID-19.

In its sample, this clone was seen once. This chain links TRBV30 with TRBJ2-3; 7 nucleotides align to TRBD1. Germline-derived CDR1 and CDR2 are GTSNPN and SVGIG (reference sequence). Germline trimming cut 4 bases from V and 2 bases from J; bases unmatched to any gene: 6. This CDR3 spans 14 amino acids. Here the CDR3 DNA reads TGTGCCTGGAACCGGGACAGAGACACAGATACGCAGTATTTT. Its protein is CAWNRDRDTDTQYF. Together with reference TRBV30 and TRBJ2-3, the CDR3 gives the full variable domain: SQTIHQWPATLVQPVGSPLSLECTVEGTSNPNLYWYRQAAGRGLQLLFYSVGIGQISSEVPQNLSASRPQDRQFILSSKKLLLSDSGFYLCAWNRDRDTDTQYFGPGTRLTVL.

In its sample, this clone was seen once. The CDR3 DNA sequence: TGTGCCAGCAGTCTAACCCGGACTAGGAGGGCCGGGGAGCTGTTTTTT. This codes for CASSLTRTRRAGELFF. The V gene is TRBV28, the J gene TRBJ2-2; 7 positions match TRBD2. Germline trimming cut 5 bases from V and 6 bases from J; bases unmatched to any gene: 12. The CDR3 totals 16 residues. The germline gives CDR1 MDHEN, CDR2 SYDVKM.

CDR3 in amino acids: CASSSPRQAHSSGNTIYF. The CDR3 DNA reads as TGTGCCAGTAGTAGCCCGCGACAGGCCCATAGCTCTGGAAACACCATATATTTT. The J gene is TRBJ1-3, the V gene TRBV19; D might be TRBD1 (6 bases). The CDR3 contains 18 residues. Germline V gives CDR1 LNHDA, CDR2 SQIVND (reference sequence). With 4 bases removed from V and 0 bases from J, the gap between germline ends came to 19 bases.

V gene TRBV5-1 combines with J gene TRBJ1-3; no clear D. The CDR3 length is 13 residues. The germline V gene has CDR1 SGHRS and CDR2 YFSETQ. Trimming removed 5 bases at V and 0 bases at J, with 6 bases between. The CDR3 sequence: CASRVSSGNTIYF. As DNA, the CDR3 is TGCGCCAGCAGAGTGAGCTCTGGAAACACCATATATTTT.

This chain links TRBV3-1 (or the pseudogene TRBV3-2) with TRBJ1-6, with D unresolved. The CDR3 consists of 17 residues. The V end was cut by 0 bases, the J end by 4 bases, with 13 bases between. Germline V gene data show CDR1 as LGHDT and CDR2 as YNNKEL (reference sequence). The CDR3: CASSQDPTEEYNSPLHF. The CDR3 DNA is TGTGCCAGCAGCCAAGACCCAACAGAAGAGTATAATTCACCCCTCCACTTT.

This rearrangement joins TRBV19 to TRBJ2-1, with a weak D call TRBD2 (6 bases). Per germline, CDR1 LNHDA and CDR2 SQIVND (reference sequence). CDR3 length: 16 residues. V dropped 5 bases and J dropped 1 base, with 15 bases sitting between them. DNA for the CDR3: TGTGCCAGTAGTGGCGTCGGGAGTAGGTCCTACAATGAGCAGTTCTTC. Its protein is CASSGVGSRSYNEQFF.